Shown below are 5 T cell receptor beta chains from a single sample sequenced in a study of cytomegalovirus exposure and HLA in healthy donors. Primers: 60 Vbeta forward and 13 Jbeta reverse. The table came from immunoSEQ multiplex PCR; TCRdb's copy has only in-frame clones and leaves some out. Of some 150,000 clones in the sample, 65% to 80% were seen once. The specimen was PBMCs. These receptors all stem from a male donor in good health and CMV-seronegative.

This chain uses TRBV4-1 with TRBJ2-1; 8 bases fit TRBD2. The CDR3 length is 17 residues. The V segment lost 3 bases and the J segment 4 bases; nucleotides outside the gene matches: 11. The germline V gene encodes CDR1 MGHRA and CDR2 YSYEKL. CDR3 DNA sequence: TGCGCCAGCAGCCATCGTACCACTAGCGGAGCTTACAATGAGCAGTTCTTC. Its protein product is CASSHRTTSGAYNEQFF.

The chain carries TRBV7-8 and TRBJ1-1, with TRBD1 matching 12 bases. V shed 0 bases and J 5 bases; nucleotides not matched to a gene: 13. The CDR3 loop spans 19 amino acids. Per the germline V gene, CDR1 is SGHVS and CDR2 is FQNEAQ. CDR3 coding DNA: TGTGCCAGCAGCTTAGCTACTCCGGGACAGGGGGCGCCGGGAACTGAAGCTTTCTTT. Its translation is CASSLATPGQGAPGTEAFF.

The chain is built from TRBV5-6 and TRBJ2-3, with D unclear. V lost 4 bases to trimming and J lost 0 bases, with 12 bases between them. The CDR3 length is 15 residues. CDR1 SGHDT and CDR2 YYEEEE come from the germline V gene. The CDR3 here is CASSLLGDSTDTQYF. The CDR3 DNA sequence: TGTGCCAGCAGCCTCCTCGGAGATAGCACAGATACGCAGTATTTT.

The gene calls are TRBV19 and TRBJ2-1, with TRBD2 matching over 11 bases. The CDR3 has 16 amino acids. The V segment lost 7 bases and the J segment 9 bases; nucleotides outside the gene matches: 14. CDR1 is LNHDA, CDR2 SQIVND, per germline (reference sequence). CDR3 DNA: TGTGCCAGTATCCACCAGACTAGCGGGGTTTTTAGTGAGCAGTTCTTC. This gives the protein CASIHQTSGVFSEQFF.

The rearrangement joins TRBV5-1 to TRBJ2-4; D is perhaps TRBD1 (5 bases). Trimming removed 0 bases at V and 12 bases at J, with 7 bases between. The CDR3 has 11 residues. CDR1 and CDR2 from the germline V gene are SGHRS and YFSETQ. As DNA, the CDR3 is TGCGCCAGCAGCTTGGCCGACAGTCAGTACTTC. Residues: CASSLADSQYF.